Listed here are 13 T cell receptor beta chains from one sample, sequenced in a study of T cell responses to AZD1222 COVID-19 vaccine. Here immunoSEQ multiplex PCR was the method, and the copy in TCRdb shows in-frame clones only, minus some. Here the sample spans about 140,000 clones, 75% to 90% being singletons. The input for sequencing was peripheral blood, taken on day 0 of AZD1222 vaccination. The origin of the receptors is an adult in good health.

The J gene is TRBJ1-1, the V gene TRBV28; D uncertain. The V end lost 7 bases, the J end lost 1 base, and 7 bases lay between the germline ends. The CDR3 is made up of 12 amino acids. Germline loops: CDR1 MDHEN, CDR2 SYDVKM. In DNA, the CDR3 is TGTGCCAGCACCCCACGGAACACTGAAGCTTTCTTT. This translates into CASTPRNTEAFF.

The chain's CDR3 is CATKARQVDNEQFF. The CDR3 DNA follows: TGTGCCACCAAAGCGCGACAGGTCGACAATGAGCAGTTCTTC. The gene calls are TRBV27 and TRBJ2-1; D is possibly TRBD1 (6 bases). With 10 bases removed from V and 5 bases from J, the gap between germline ends came to 18 bases. This CDR3 contains 14 residues. Germline assignment: CDR1 MNHEY and CDR2 SMNVEV (reference sequence).

This clone was seen once. The chain carries TRBV27 and TRBJ1-2; a possible D gene is TRBD1 (5 bases). From germline, CDR1 is MNHEY and CDR2 SMNVEV (reference sequence). Trimming stripped 5 bases from V and 7 bases from J, with 17 bases between. This CDR3 is 14 amino acids long. This chain's CDR3 is CASSPGAGPGGYTF. CDR3 in DNA: TGTGCCAGCAGTCCCGGGGCAGGGCCGGGTGGCTACACCTTC.

The rearrangement uses TRBV3-1 (or the pseudogene TRBV3-2) and TRBJ2-1; 10 bases line up with TRBD1. Germline assignment: CDR1 LGHDT and CDR2 YNNKEL (reference sequence). The V gene end was trimmed by 3 bases and the J gene end by 8 bases; junction bases not matched to a gene: 10. This CDR3 spans 16 amino acids. The CDR3 sequence: CASSQSLGQGNDEQFF. The CDR3 bases are TGTGCCAGCAGCCAGTCCCTGGGACAGGGGAACGATGAGCAGTTCTTC.

V gene TRBV5-1 combines with J gene TRBJ2-3; D unresolved. CDR3 length equals 12 residues. V lost 6 bases and J 4 bases, leaving 9 bases between the germline ends. Germline loops: CDR1 SGHRS, CDR2 YFSETQ. CDR3 region: CASIGPADTQYF. CDR3 DNA sequence: TGCGCCAGCATTGGACCTGCAGATACGCAGTATTTT.

The gene calls are TRBV12-5 and TRBJ1-1; possibly TRBD1 for D (6 bases). Germline V CDR1 and CDR2: LGHNT, FRNRAP. This CDR3 comprises 17 residues. V was trimmed by 6 bases and J by 0 bases, leaving 20 bases between them. For the CDR3, the DNA is TGTGCTAGTGGCCTGGTTACAGGGAGAGGAGTGAACACTGAAGCTTTCTTT. Translation gives CASGLVTGRGVNTEAFF.

The V and J genes are TRBV19 and TRBJ1-1; D gene unclear. V lost 7 bases and J lost 4, with 7 bases in between. The CDR3 extends over 11 amino acids. The germline V gene has CDR1 LNHDA and CDR2 SQIVND (reference sequence). DNA for the CDR3: TGTGCCAGTATATTCCGCACTGAAGCTTTCTTT. Protein: CASIFRTEAFF.

J is TRBJ1-3 and V is TRBV13; 10 bases agree with TRBD1. Germline CDR1 is PRHDT and CDR2 is FYEKMQ (reference sequence). The CDR3 length is 16 residues. The J segment lost 7 bases and the V segment lost 4 bases, leaving 10 bases of the junction unmatched. The CDR3, as DNA: TGTGCCAGCAGCTGGTCCCGGGACAGGGGCGGGAACACCATATATTTT. Translation gives CASSWSRDRGGNTIYF.

This chain connects TRBV11-3 to TRBJ2-2; the D gene could be TRBD1 or TRBD2 (5 bases each). The CDR3 covers 14 residues. The germline CDR1 and CDR2 sequences are SGHNT and YENEEA. Trimming pared 5 bases from V and 3 bases from J, leaving 10 bases between. Written as DNA, the CDR3 is TGTGCCAGCAGCCTCGGGACCTACACCGGGGAGCTGTTTTTT. This encodes CASSLGTYTGELFF.

J is TRBJ1-4 and V is TRBV30, with D hard to call. Deletions cut 2 bases from V and 8 bases from J, with 12 bases between. The CDR3 is 13 residues long. Per germline, CDR1 GTSNPN and CDR2 SVGIG (reference sequence). CDR3 DNA: TGTGCCTGGAGTCCCCTTAGACGAGAAAAACTGTTTTTT. Translating it yields CAWSPLRREKLFF. Using reference TRBV30 and TRBJ1-4 for the parts outside the CDR3, the full variable domain is SQTIHQWPATLVQPVGSPLSLECTVEGTSNPNLYWYRQAAGRGLQLLFYSVGIGQISSEVPQNLSASRPQDRQFILSSKKLLLSDSGFYLCAWSPLRREKLFFGSGTQLSVL.

V usage is TRBV5-5 and J usage is TRBJ1-5; D perhaps matches TRBD1 (6 bases). V was cut by 4 bases and J by 6 bases, with 20 bases left in between. Germline CDR1 SGHKS, CDR2 YYEKEE (reference sequence). This CDR3 is 16 amino acids long. The DNA for the CDR3 is TGTGCCAGCAGCCCAACCTCCACAGGGATGGGTCAGCCCCAGCATTTT. It specifies CASSPTSTGMGQPQHF.

This clone occurred a few times. The rearrangement joins TRBV5-1 to TRBJ1-1; 7 bases line up with TRBD1. This CDR3 is built from 14 residues. Germline loops: CDR1 SGHRS, CDR2 YFSETQ. Trimming removed 2 bases from V and 0 bases from J; junction bases left unmatched: 1. Here the CDR3 reads CASSLGQVNTEAFF. The CDR3 bases are TGCGCCAGCAGCTTAGGACAGGTGAACACTGAAGCTTTCTTT.

This chain connects TRBV16 to TRBJ1-2; D gene ambiguous. The V end lost 4 bases, the J end lost 8 bases, and 14 bases lay between the germline ends. CDR3 length equals 13 residues. Germline V gene sequence: CDR1 KGHSY, CDR2 FQNENV. CDR3 protein: CASSPAGYGGYTF. The CDR3 DNA sequence: TGTGCCAGCAGCCCCGCCGGTTATGGCGGCTACACCTTC.